Below are 10 T cell receptor beta chains sequenced from a single sample in a study of blood T cell repertoires in COVID-19. Profiled with immunoSEQ multiplex PCR; TCRdb holds only in-frame clones, not every one. The profile shows around 190,000 clones, about 88% of them singletons. Sequences were obtained from PBMCs or T cells enriched from blood (not recorded which). The receptor source for this set is a middle-aged woman in a cohort exposed to, infected with or recovered from COVID-19 (not recorded which).

The rearrangement links TRBV6-2 or TRBV6-3 to TRBJ2-3; 11 bases fit TRBD2. The V gene end was trimmed by 2 bases and the J gene end by 2 bases; junction bases not matched to a gene: 6. The germline gives CDR1 MNHEY, CDR2 SVGEGT. This CDR3 has 17 residues. For the CDR3, the DNA is TGTGCCAGCAGTTACGAACCTAGCGGGAGGTCCACAGATACGCAGTATTTT. Translation gives CASSYEPSGRSTDTQYF.

This clone came up once. The chain couples TRBV4-1 to TRBJ2-1; 9 bases align to TRBD2. Trimming at V came to 0 bases and at J to 9 bases, leaving 6 bases not matched to a gene. The CDR3 loop spans 15 amino acids. Germline CDR1 reads MGHRA; CDR2 reads YSYEKL. The DNA of the CDR3 is TGCGCCAGCAGCCAAGAACTGGCGGGGGGGCTTGAGCAGTTCTTC. Its protein is CASSQELAGGLEQFF.

CDR3 sequence (DNA): TGCGCCAGCAGCCAAGATAGAAGGGGAGGTAATGAAAAACTGTTTTTT. It specifies CASSQDRRGGNEKLFF. The chain joins TRBV4-3 to TRBJ1-4; possibly TRBD1 for D (5 bases). The germline V gene encodes CDR1 LGHNA and CDR2 YSLEER. Trimming removed 0 bases at V and 4 bases at J, with 12 bases between. The CDR3 spans 16 residues.

The chain links TRBV28 to TRBJ2-5; TRBD2 agrees at 7 bases. Looked up from germline, CDR1 is MDHEN and CDR2 is SYDVKM. V shed 5 bases and J 2 bases; nucleotides not matched to a gene: 5. This CDR3 has 14 amino acids. The CDR3 loop reads CASSPRLAQETQYF. CDR3 sequence (DNA): TGTGCCAGCAGTCCAAGACTAGCACAAGAGACCCAGTACTTC.

The chain couples TRBV11-3 to TRBJ1-2, with unresolved D. The germline V gene has CDR1 SGHNT and CDR2 YENEEA. This CDR3 region has 12 residues. V was pared by 5 bases and J by 2 bases, with 6 bases between. The CDR3 loop is CASSTTNYGYTF. The DNA for the CDR3 is TGTGCCAGCAGCACAACGAACTATGGCTACACCTTC.

The rearrangement links TRBV5-4 to TRBJ2-7; TRBD1 matches 8 bases. The CDR3 is 13 residues long. Germline assignment: CDR1 SGHNT and CDR2 YYREEE (reference sequence). V lost 4 bases to trimming and J lost 7 bases; unmatched junction nucleotides: 7. CDR3 sequence reads: CASSRGQGWEQYF. In DNA, the CDR3 is TGTGCCAGCAGCCGAGGACAGGGCTGGGAGCAGTACTTC.

This chain joins TRBV5-1 and TRBJ2-1; 8 bases align to TRBD2. Trimming at V came to 4 bases and at J to 10 bases, leaving 16 bases not matched to a gene. This CDR3 is 16 amino acids long. Germline CDR1 and CDR2: SGHRS and YFSETQ. The CDR3 here is CASSPPGAGGEGEQFF. The CDR3 DNA reads as TGCGCCAGCAGCCCACCAGGGGCGGGGGGCGAAGGAGAGCAGTTCTTC.

The chain has TRBV7-9 and TRBJ1-1, with D unclear. The V and J ends lost 10 bases and 5 bases respectively, with 20 bases between them. Germline CDR1 is SEHNR and CDR2 is FQNEAQ (reference sequence). The CDR3 is made up of 14 amino acids. The CDR3 sequence: CAIPPRHLITEAFF. The CDR3 region has the DNA TGTGCCATCCCCCCCCGACACTTGATAACTGAAGCTTTCTTT. The variable domain in full, completed from reference TRBV7-9 and TRBJ1-1, reads DTGVSQNPRHKITKRGQNVTFRCDPISEHNRLYWYRQTLGQGPEFLTYFQNEAQLEKSRLLSDRFSAERPKGSFSTLEIQRTEQGDSAMYLCAIPPRHLITEAFFGQGTRLTVV.

V usage is TRBV7-9 and J usage is TRBJ1-4; 7 bases line up with TRBD1. The J segment lost 7 bases and the V segment lost 1 base, leaving 12 bases of the junction unmatched. The CDR3 length is 17 residues. Germline CDR1 reads SEHNR; CDR2 reads FQNEAQ (reference sequence). The CDR3 sequence: CASSLVDEGGGREKLFF. The CDR3 region has the DNA TGTGCCAGCAGCTTAGTCGACGAAGGGGGCGGTCGTGAAAAACTGTTTTTT.

This chain uses TRBV9 with TRBJ2-2; 14 bases fit TRBD2. V lost 4 bases, J lost 4 bases, and 12 bases stayed unmatched. The V gene's germline CDR1 is SGDLS and CDR2 YYNGEE. This CDR3 is built from 19 residues. This CDR3 reads CASSPSGLAGGRVTGELFF. In DNA, the CDR3 is TGTGCCAGCAGCCCCTCCGGACTAGCGGGAGGTAGGGTCACCGGGGAGCTGTTTTTT. The variable domain in full, completed from reference TRBV9 and TRBJ2-2, reads DSGVTQTPKHLITATGQRVTLRCSPRSGDLSVYWYQQSLDQGLQFLIQYYNGEERAKGNILERFSAQQFPDLHSELNLSSLELGDSALYFCASSPSGLAGGRVTGELFFGEGSRLTVL.